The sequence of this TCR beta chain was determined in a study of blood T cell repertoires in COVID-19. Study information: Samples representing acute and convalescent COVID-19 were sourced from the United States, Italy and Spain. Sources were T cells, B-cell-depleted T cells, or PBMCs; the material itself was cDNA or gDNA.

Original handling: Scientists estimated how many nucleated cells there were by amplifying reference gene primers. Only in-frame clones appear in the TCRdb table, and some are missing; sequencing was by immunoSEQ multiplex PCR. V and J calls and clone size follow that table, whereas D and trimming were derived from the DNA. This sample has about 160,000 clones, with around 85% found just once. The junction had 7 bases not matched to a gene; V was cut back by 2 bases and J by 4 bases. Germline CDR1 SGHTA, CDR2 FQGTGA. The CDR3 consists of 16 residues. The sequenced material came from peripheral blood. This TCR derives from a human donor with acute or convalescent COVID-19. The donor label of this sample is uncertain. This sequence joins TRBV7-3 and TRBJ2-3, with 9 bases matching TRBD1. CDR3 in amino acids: CASSLVGTGNSDTQYF. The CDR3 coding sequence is TGTGCCAGCAGCTTAGTAGGGACAGGGAATTCAGATACGCAGTATTTT.